This T cell receptor beta chain is from a study of T cell responses to AZD1222 COVID-19 vaccine (dated by TCRdb to the early 2020s). Broadly, across the study: A total of just over 230 trial participants underwent TCR sequencing, of whom nearly 210 received two doses of AZD1222 and about 25 received two doses of the MenACWY control vaccine. Trial participants were enrolled by age into 18-55, 56-69 and 70-plus year subgroups, with around 150, 28 and 57 TCR-sequenced participants respectively.

The CDR3 regions of human TCRbeta chains were analyzed by immunosequencing. In the original analysis: Repertoire TCRs were matched against a reference library of SARS-CoV-2-specific TCRs generated with the MIRA antigen-specificity platform. Breadth was defined as the fraction of unique TCRs that were SARS-CoV-2-associated. Depth was defined as the fraction of total T cells that were SARS-CoV-2-associated. Using the MIRA data, each spike-specific TCR was assigned both to the spike region to which the TCR was reactive and to a CD4 or CD8 class. Log10-transformed breadth and depth values were compared by one-way ANOVA with Sidak's multiple comparisons tests. This immuneACCESS table, as held by TCRdb, lists in-frame sequences with V and J called but not all clones. Of the missing ones, under half trace to an unresolved V gene in checked studies; the others have no known cause. That table gives V, J and clone size, and the DNA gave D and trimming. This sample gives 120,000 to 150,000 clones in total; over 80% of them show up just once. Of the sample, roughly 3.8% is held by the ten largest clones.

The time point label, read with the paper, signifies: about 28 days (+/-7) after the second vaccine dose. AZD1222 recipients whose second dose came at about 4 weeks and those whose second dose came at about 12 weeks were combined into one group, since spike-specific TCR depth and breadth did not differ between the two schedules. Vaccinee samples came from UK trials COV001 and COV002, including a single-blind randomized controlled phase 2/3 trial of AZD1222 (ChAdOx1 nCoV-19) in healthy adults. For TCRbeta chain sequencing, PBMC samples were collected from trial participants at day 0 and at day 28 after the second dose. Trimming takes 6 bases off V and 3 bases off J; junction bases not matched to a gene: 10. The germline V gene (reference sequence) provides CDR1 LNHDA and CDR2 SQIVND. The CDR3 starts with the cysteine, ends with the phenylalanine, and has 15 residues. The retained sequence is limited to the CDR3, 45 bases, with the frame set at the first base.

Concerning this clone: The antigen this receptor binds is unknown. Nothing much larger sits one base from this clone, and base qualities are not available.

Results and caveats for the whole study, not just this receptor: The whole spike protein was spanned by vaccine-associated CD4 TCRs, and dominant responses were seen in regions 160-218 and 743-854. Conclusions about previously exposed vaccinees are limited, since just 5 or 6 AZD1222 recipients were seropositive for SARS-CoV-2 at baseline. In the small 56-69-year group, the increase in depth fell short of significance, most likely because of low power. After two AZD1222 doses, spike-specific TCR breadth and depth were significantly higher than at day 0 and than in MenACWY recipients. Participants were mostly white British and included more females than males, and it was suggested by the authors that clonal diversity may have been underestimated. Reportedly, almost half of the unique spike-specific TCRs recognized epitopes lying outside the regions that are mutated in the B.1.351 and B.1.1.7 variants. Because no day 14 peak-response samples were available, the repertoires could be characterized only after the peak T cell response.

Recombination connected TRBV19 to TRBJ2-5, with 7 middle bases fitting TRBD1. The source material was peripheral blood, sampled 28 days after the second AZD1222 dose. The sequence was collected from an adult who received the AZD1222 COVID-19 vaccine. The DNA sequence follows: TGTGCCAGTAGCAAAATCGGGACAGCCAAAGAGACCCAGTACTTC. This is translated as CASSKIGTAKETQYF.